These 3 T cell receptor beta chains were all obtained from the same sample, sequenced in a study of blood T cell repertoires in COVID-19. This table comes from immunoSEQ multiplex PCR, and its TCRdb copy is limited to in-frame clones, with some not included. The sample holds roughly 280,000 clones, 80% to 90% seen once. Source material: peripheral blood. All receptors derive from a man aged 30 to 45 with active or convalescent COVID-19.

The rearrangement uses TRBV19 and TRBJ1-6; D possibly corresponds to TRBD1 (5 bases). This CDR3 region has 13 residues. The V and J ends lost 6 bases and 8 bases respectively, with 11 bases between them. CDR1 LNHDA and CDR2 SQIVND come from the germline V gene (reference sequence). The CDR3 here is CASSQGRYSPLHF. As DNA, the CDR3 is TGTGCCAGTAGCCAGGGTCGATATTCACCCCTCCACTTT.

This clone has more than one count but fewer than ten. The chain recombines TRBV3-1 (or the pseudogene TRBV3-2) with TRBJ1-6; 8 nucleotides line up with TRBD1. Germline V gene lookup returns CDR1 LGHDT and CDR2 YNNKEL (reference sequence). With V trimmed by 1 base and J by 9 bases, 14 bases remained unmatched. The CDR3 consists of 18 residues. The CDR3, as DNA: TGTGCCAGCAGCCAAGGTCGCCGCCAGGGGGCGGTAGGTTCACCCCTCCACTTT. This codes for CASSQGRRQGAVGSPLHF.

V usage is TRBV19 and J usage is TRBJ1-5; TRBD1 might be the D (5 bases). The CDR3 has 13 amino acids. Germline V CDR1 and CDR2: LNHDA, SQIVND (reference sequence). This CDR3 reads CACGGLANQPQHF. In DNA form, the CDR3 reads TGTGCGTGTGGGGGACTTGCCAATCAGCCCCAGCATTTT.